The 29 T cell receptor beta chains below come from one sample, sequenced in a study of tumor-infiltrating lymphocytes in primary liver carcinoma. The blood RNA (from unsorted whole blood) was obtained, and germline DNA was also extracted. Total RNA amounting to 500 ng was the source from which TCR beta cDNA was made with a constant-region primer. Three-round nested multiplex PCR performed with slightly modified ARM-PCR produced the TCR beta libraries. The two initial PCR rounds, around 11 cycles each, used TRBV1-TRBV30 forward and C-beta reverse primers. MiXCR, run by TCRdb on the multiplex PCR reads, gives a single entry per CDR3 protein. Counted here are approximately 310,000 distinct CDR3 sequences, 65% occurring once; the ten biggest clones make up roughly 8.9%. The sample taken for sequencing was peripheral blood. The receptors derive from a man aged 35-49 years with primary liver carcinoma and hepatitis B virus infection.

With respect to this clonotype: The germline gene is not matched at one end of the junction; a read error may be the cause. The V gene is TRBV6-5, the J gene TRBJ2-1; D is unresolved. Germline V gene lookup returns CDR1 MNHEY and CDR2 SVGAGI. The CDR3 spans 15 residues. CDR3 coding DNA: TGTACCAGCAGCTCCGGGTACCGCAGTGGCGATGGGCAGTTCTTC. This gives the protein CTSSSGYRSGDGQFF.

The V gene is TRBV5-1, the J gene TRBJ1-4, with D possibly TRBD1 on 6 matching bases. Trimming took 2 bases from V and 5 from J, leaving 7 bases between them. CDR1 SGHRS and CDR2 YFSETQ come from the germline V gene. CDR3 length: 13 residues. The CDR3 region is CASSLGGNEKLFF. The CDR3 region has the DNA TGCGCCAGCAGCTTAGGGGGGAATGAAAAACTGTTTTTT.

On this clonotype itself: A much larger clone lies a single base off, so this may be a read error. V gene TRBV6-5 combines with J gene TRBJ1-1; the D gene is possibly TRBD1 (5 bases). The V end lost 2 bases, the J end lost 4 bases, and 11 bases lay between the germline ends. The CDR3 covers 14 residues. Germline loops: CDR1 MNHEY, CDR2 SVGAGI. Written as DNA, the CDR3 is TGTGCCAGCAGTTACATAGGGGCGATCACTGAAGCTTTCTTT. Protein product: CASSYIGAITEAFF.

J is TRBJ2-7 and V is TRBV5-1; no firm D call. Germline assignment: CDR1 SGHRS and CDR2 YFSETQ. This CDR3 contains 14 residues. The V end lost 9 bases, the J end lost 0 bases, and 16 bases lay between the germline ends. The CDR3 nucleotides read TGCGCCATGCAACCCCAGGACGGCTCCTACGAGCAGTACTTC. Protein sequence: CAMQPQDGSYEQYF.

This clonotype was counted between two and nine times. The V gene is TRBV5-5, the J gene TRBJ1-1; D is possibly TRBD1 (5 bases). The CDR3 totals 13 residues. Between the trimmed V and J ends, which lost 4 bases and 7 bases, there was a span of 14 bases. Per the germline V gene, CDR1 is SGHKS and CDR2 is YYEKEE (reference sequence). The CDR3 nucleotides read TGTGCCAGCAGCCTTGACAGTTCTATTGAAGCTTTCTTT. Its translation: CASSLDSSIEAFF.

Turning to this clonotype: Possible read error: a much larger clone is one base away. V and J are TRBV29-1 and TRBJ1-2, with D hard to call. The CDR3 is made up of 13 amino acids. V was shortened by 4 bases and J by 5 bases, with 14 bases between the two germline ends. Germline V lookup: CDR1 SQVTM, CDR2 ANQGSEA. The CDR3 DNA reads TGCAGCGTTGTACGGCATGGGAGGTATGGCTACACCTTC. Translation gives CSVVRHGRYGYTF. The entire variable domain, with the rest obtained from reference TRBV29-1 and TRBJ1-2, is as follows: SAVISQKPSRDICQRGTSLTIQCQVDSQVTMMFWYRQQPGQSLTLIATANQGSEATYESGFVIDKFPISRPNLTFSTLTVSNMSPEDSSIYLCSVVRHGRYGYTFGSGTRLTVV.

This clonotype was seen a few times. V is TRBV5-1 and J is TRBJ1-1; D remains ambiguous. Germline assignment: CDR1 SGHRS and CDR2 YFSETQ. V lost 2 bases, J lost 0 bases, and 11 bases lay in between. The CDR3 runs 15 residues. The DNA of the CDR3 is TGCGCCAGCAGCTTAGGAGGTCGGGTGAACACTGAAGCTTTCTTT. Translation: CASSLGGRVNTEAFF.

As for this clonotype: Its ends do not fully match the called genes, so a read error is possible. This sequence joins TRBV14 and TRBJ2-1; 9 bases are shared with TRBD2. The germline V gene encodes CDR1 SGHDN and CDR2 FVKESK. This CDR3 region has 17 residues. The DNA of the CDR3 is TGTGCCAGCAGCCGTCGACTAGCGGCCAGCTCCTACGATGAGCAGTTCTTC. Residues: CASSRRLAASSYDEQFF.

The rearrangement joins TRBV7-8 to TRBJ2-7; 7 bases agree with TRBD2. With 4 bases clipped from V and 5 bases from J, the junction kept 17 bases outside the gene matches. The germline gives CDR1 SGHVS, CDR2 FQNEAQ. The CDR3 totals 17 residues. The CDR3 spells CASSSPRGFGFPNEQYF. The CDR3 DNA sequence: TGTGCCAGCAGCTCCCCGCGGGGGTTTGGGTTCCCTAACGAGCAGTACTTC. Together with reference TRBV7-8 and TRBJ2-7, the CDR3 gives the full variable domain: GAGVSQSPRYKVAKRGQDVALRCDPISGHVSLFWYQQALGQGPEFLTYFQNEAQLDKSGLPSDRFFAERPEGSVSTLKIQRTQQEDSAVYLCASSSPRGFGFPNEQYFGPGTRLTVT.

Regarding this clonotype: Germline and junction disagree at one end, which may indicate a read error. The DNA of the CDR3 is TGTGCCGGCAGCCCCCAGGGGTTTATTAGTGCGCAGTGTTTT. Encoded protein: CAGSPQGFISAQCF. The rearrangement joins TRBV5-4 to TRBJ2-3; possibly TRBD1 for D (6 bases). The CDR3 contains 14 residues. Germline V lookup: CDR1 SGHNT, CDR2 YYREEE (reference sequence).

V is TRBV12-3 or TRBV12-4 and J is TRBJ2-1; weak D call: TRBD1 (6 bases). The CDR3 runs 15 residues. The germline V and J ends were trimmed by 4 bases and 12 bases, with 22 bases remaining between them. The CDR3 protein is CASSYYQGSHNGQFF. The CDR3 nucleotides are TGTGCCAGCAGTTATTATCAGGGGAGCCACAACGGGCAGTTCTTC.

The chain uses TRBV30 and TRBJ2-1; D remains ambiguous. The germline CDR1 and CDR2 sequences are GTSNPN and SVGIG (reference sequence). Trimming took off 3 bases at V and 6 bases at J, with 6 bases between the two ends. This CDR3 is built from 11 residues. The DNA of the CDR3 is TGTGCCTGGAGCAGATTCAATGAGCAGTTCTTC. Protein: CAWSRFNEQFF.

Details on this clonotype: The conserved phenylalanine or tryptophan is not found at the CDR3 terminus, so this likely reflects a read error. This chain links TRBV11-1 with TRBJ2-5; weak D call: TRBD2 (6 bases). Per the germline V gene, CDR1 is SGHAT and CDR2 is FQDESV (reference sequence). Trimming took off 9 bases at V and 1 base at J, with 21 bases between the two ends. The CDR3 sequence is 16 residues long. For the CDR3, the DNA is TGTGCCAGTGCTGGAGGGTCGGGAGTAGGCCAAGAGACCCAGTACTTA. This encodes CASAGGSGVGQETQYL.

Of note for this clonotype: A read error may be the cause here, since a much bigger clone is one base away. CDR3 protein: CANSNRGQENEQFF. The CDR3 coding sequence is TGTGCCAACAGCAACAGGGGGCAAGAGAATGAGCAGTTCTTC. The genes are TRBV6-5 and TRBJ2-1, with TRBD1 matching over 9 bases. The V gene's germline CDR1 is MNHEY and CDR2 SVGAGI. This CDR3 region has 14 residues. V shed 10 bases and J 7 bases; nucleotides not matched to a gene: 11.

CDR3 nucleotides: TGTGCCAGCAGCAGGACTAGCGGGGCAGAGCAGTTCTTC. This codes for CASSRTSGAEQFF. The J gene is TRBJ2-1, the V gene TRBV11-2, with TRBD2 matching over 12 bases. The CDR3 totals 13 residues. V lost 5 bases and J lost 10; bases outside the gene matches: 3. Germline assignment: CDR1 SGHAT and CDR2 FQNNGV. The whole variable domain, filled in from reference TRBV11-2 and TRBJ2-1, reads EAGVAQSPRYKIIEKRQSVAFWCNPISGHATLYWYQQILGQGPKLLIQFQNNGVVDDSQLPKDRFSAERLKGVDSTLKIQPAKLEDSAVYLCASSRTSGAEQFFGPGTRLTVL.

A word on this clonotype: Compared with germline, one end of the junction differs, possibly owing to a read error. This chain connects TRBV5-1 to TRBJ2-2; TRBD2 aligns across 8 bases. The V gene's germline CDR1 is SGHRS and CDR2 YFSETQ. CDR3 length: 17 amino acids. CDR3 nucleotide sequence: TGCGCCAGCAGATTGGAGCCAGCGGGAGTTTCGGGCGGGGAGCTGTTGTTT. Translation gives CASRLEPAGVSGGELLF.

Remarks on this clonotype: Relative to the germline gene, one junction end is altered; a read error may explain this. This chain joins TRBV11-1 and TRBJ2-1, with TRBD2 as a possible D gene (5 bases). The CDR3 has 15 amino acids. The germline V gene encodes CDR1 SGHAT and CDR2 FQDESV (reference sequence). CDR3 residues: CASSDPSSSYNGQFF. CDR3 DNA sequence: TGTGCCAGCAGTGACCCTAGCTCATCCTACAATGGGCAGTTCTTC.

The chain uses TRBV28 and TRBJ2-7; D not certain. Trimming shortened V by 5 bases and J by 2 bases, and 7 bases separated the two germline ends. The CDR3 sequence is 12 residues long. CDR1 is MDHEN, CDR2 SYDVKM, per germline. The CDR3 bases are TGTGCCAGCAGTCTCGCTACCTACGAGCAGTACTTC. Its protein product is CASSLATYEQYF.

As to this clonotype: Germline and junction disagree at one end, which may indicate a read error. The V call is TRBV4-1, the J call TRBJ2-1; 11 nucleotides match TRBD2. There are 17 residues in the CDR3. From germline, CDR1 is MGHRA and CDR2 YSYEKL. The CDR3 region is CASSPLITSGSVNEQFF. The DNA for the CDR3 is TGCGCCAGCAGCCCTCTGATAACTAGCGGGAGCGTAAATGAACAGTTCTTC.

The chain couples TRBV14 to TRBJ2-1; no reliable D call. Germline V gene lookup returns CDR1 SGHDN and CDR2 FVKESK. The V and J ends lost 1 base and 5 bases respectively, with 6 bases between them. The length of the CDR3 is 13 residues. In DNA, the CDR3 is TGTGCCAGCAGCCAAGGACCCAACAATGAGCAGTTCTTC. It translates to CASSQGPNNEQFF.

This chain links TRBV13 with TRBJ2-2; 12 nucleotides agree with TRBD2. Germline V gene sequence: CDR1 PRHDT, CDR2 FYEKMQ (reference sequence). V was clipped by 4 bases and J by 2 bases; unmatched bases: 5. The CDR3 consists of 17 residues. CDR3 amino acids: CASSSGLAGSNTGELFF. The CDR3 nucleotides are TGTGCCAGCAGCTCCGGACTAGCGGGAAGTAACACCGGGGAGCTGTTTTTT.

The chain has TRBV14 and TRBJ1-3; D not certain. Germline V gene sequence: CDR1 SGHDN, CDR2 FVKESK. CDR3 size: 15 residues. V was trimmed by 0 bases and J by 9 bases, leaving 15 bases between them. The CDR3 region has the DNA TGTGCCAGCAGCCAAGATCCCCCTGGTCGGGGCACCATATATTTT. Its protein product is CASSQDPPGRGTIYF.

Note on this clonotype: A much larger clone sits a single nucleotide away, making a read error possible. This rearrangement joins TRBV5-4 to TRBJ2-7, with a tentative D call TRBD1 (6 bases). Trimming pared 7 bases from V and 6 bases from J, leaving 17 bases between. The CDR3 totals 13 residues. Germline V lookup: CDR1 SGHNT, CDR2 YYREEE (reference sequence). The CDR3 here is CASGRDPQGEQYF. The DNA of the CDR3 is TGTGCCAGCGGACGGGACCCACAGGGCGAGCAGTACTTC.

Remarks on this clonotype: This may arise from a read error, as a much more abundant clone is one base away. The chain links TRBV10-3 to TRBJ2-3; D may be TRBD1 (5 bases). V lost 6 bases, J lost 2 bases, and 15 bases lay in between. Germline CDR1 and CDR2: ENHRY and SYGVKD. The CDR3 loop spans 15 amino acids. The CDR3 DNA reads as TGTGCCATCAGCGGACATGGGCGTACCACAGATACGCAGTATTTT. This sequence encodes CAISGHGRTTDTQYF.

For this clonotype: One end of the junction fails to match germline, which may point to a read error. The gene calls are TRBV4-2 and TRBJ2-7, with D tentatively TRBD1 or TRBD2 (5 bases each). CDR1 is LGHNA and CDR2 is YNFKEQ in the germline V gene. The CDR3 is made up of 17 amino acids. The CDR3 loop reads CASSLAYRGNVGYDQYF. CDR3 DNA: TGTGCCAGCAGCCTCGCATACCGGGGCAACGTGGGCTACGATCAGTACTTC.

On this clonotype itself: A much larger clone lies one base from this, so it may be a read error. The chain carries TRBV12-5 and TRBJ2-1, with D possibly being TRBD1 (5 bases). V lost 6 bases and J 9 bases, leaving 12 bases between the germline ends. Germline CDR1 and CDR2: LGHNT and FRNRAP. There are 12 residues in the CDR3. The CDR3 coding sequence is TGTGCTAGTGGCCAAGGGGCCCCTGAGCAGTTCTTC. Protein sequence: CASGQGAPEQFF. Complete variable domain (other parts from reference TRBV12-5 and TRBJ2-1): DARVTQTPRHKVTEMGQEVTMRCQPILGHNTVFWYRQTMMQGLELLAYFRNRAPLDDSGMPKDRFSAEMPDATLATLKIQPSEPRDSAVYFCASGQGAPEQFFGPGTRLTVL.

Comment on this clonotype: A much larger clone sits a single nucleotide away, making a read error possible. This chain uses TRBV29-1 with TRBJ2-7, with D maybe TRBD2 (6 bases). CDR3 length equals 14 residues. Per the germline V gene, CDR1 is SQVTM and CDR2 is ANQGSEA. The CDR3 spells CSVKKEGKASERYF. In nucleotides, the CDR3 is TGCAGCGTCAAAAAGGAGGGAAAAGCGTCCGAGCGGTACTTC.

Points on this clonotype: Possible read error: a much larger clone is one base away. This rearrangement joins TRBV12-3 or TRBV12-4 to TRBJ1-5; a possible D gene is TRBD1 (6 bases). CDR3 length: 18 residues. The CDR3 region has the DNA TGTGCCAGCAGTTTATATGGGCGGGGGCTGACGGGCAATCAGCCCCAGAATTTT. Translated, it gives CASSLYGRGLTGNQPQNF.

V and J are TRBV20-1 and TRBJ2-6; possibly TRBD2 for D (5 bases). The CDR3 covers 15 residues. The V end was cut by 6 bases, the J end by 0 bases, with 12 bases between. Germline assignment: CDR1 DFQATT and CDR2 SNEGSKA (reference sequence). In nucleotides, the CDR3 is TGCAGTGCAAAAGGACTGGGCTCTGGGGCCAACGTCCTGACTTTC. Residues: CSAKGLGSGANVLTF.